This TCR beta chain was profiled in a study of molecular identifiers for immune sequencing clone quantification. In the sort, naive CD8 T cells were defined as CD8+CD4-CCR7+CD45RA+. TCRdb itself ran the PCR reads through MiXCR, one entry per CDR3 protein. The data contain over 550,000 distinct CDR3 sequences, 25% of them seen just once; the ten biggest clones take up about 0.84%. There are 14 residues in the CDR3. CDR1 and CDR2 from the germline V gene are DFQATT and SNEGSKA (reference sequence). The trim removed 6 bases at V and 0 bases at J, leaving 7 bases unmatched. This clonotype was counted many times.

This chain links TRBV20-1 with TRBJ1-1, with 7 nucleotides matching TRBD1. The specimen was naive CD8+ T cells from blood, with Jurkat cell RNA spiked in. Subset noted: FACS-sorted CD8+CD4-CCR7+CD45RA+ naive T cells. The TCR originated in a human donor in good health. Some libraries in this study had Jurkat cell RNA spiked in. The CDR3 loop is CSAVAGQVNTEAFF. The CDR3 DNA follows: TGCAGTGCGGTGGCCGGACAGGTGAACACTGAAGCTTTCTTT.